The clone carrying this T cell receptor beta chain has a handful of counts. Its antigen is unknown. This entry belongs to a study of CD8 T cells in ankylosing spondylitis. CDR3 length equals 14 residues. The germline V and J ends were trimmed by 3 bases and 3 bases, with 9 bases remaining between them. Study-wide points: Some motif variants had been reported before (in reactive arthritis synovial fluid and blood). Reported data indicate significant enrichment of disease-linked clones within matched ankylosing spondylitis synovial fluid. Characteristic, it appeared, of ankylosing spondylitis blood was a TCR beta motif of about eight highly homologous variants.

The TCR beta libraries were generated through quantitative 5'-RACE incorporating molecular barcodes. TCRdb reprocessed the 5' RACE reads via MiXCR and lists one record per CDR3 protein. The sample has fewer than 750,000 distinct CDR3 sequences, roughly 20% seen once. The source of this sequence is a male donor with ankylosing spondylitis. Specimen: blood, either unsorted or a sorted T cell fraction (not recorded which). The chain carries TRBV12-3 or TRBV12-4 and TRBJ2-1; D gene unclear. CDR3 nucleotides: TGTGCCAGCAGTTTGGTGGGGAACTACAATGAGCAGTTCTTC. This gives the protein CASSLVGNYNEQFF.